Described below is a single T cell receptor beta chain sequence and its context. What it binds is unknown. The source of the sample is a study of OX40 agonist ivuxolimab in advanced cancers. Study information: Intravenous ivuxolimab was administered to patients every 2 weeks at 0.01 to 10 mg/kg. Study-level results: Low clonal expansion, among the lowest seen, marked partial responders at 0.1-3.0 mg/kg.

This CDR3 spans 15 amino acids. The V gene's germline CDR1 is MDHEN and CDR2 SYDVKM. Trimming cost V 7 bases and J 2 bases, with 16 bases left between them. This table comes from immunoSEQ multiplex PCR, and its TCRdb copy is limited to in-frame clones, with some not included. The data contain about 70,000 clones, approximately 92% of them singletons. The J gene is TRBJ2-3, the V gene TRBV28; tentatively, D is TRBD1 (5 bases). The sample was CD4+ or CD8+ T cells sorted from blood, taken in a trial of the OX40 agonist ivuxolimab. The clonotype comes from an adult with an advanced solid tumor such as melanoma, head and neck, liver or kidney cancer. CDR3 residues: CASTPYVGPTDTQYF. DNA of the CDR3: TGTGCCAGCACCCCCTACGTGGGGCCCACAGATACGCAGTATTTT.